The 14 T cell receptor beta chains below were found in one sample sequenced in a study of blood T cell repertoires in COVID-19. Using immunoSEQ multiplex PCR, the repertoire was profiled, and TCRdb retains in-frame clones only, with some absent. The sample includes just under 250,000 clones, roughly 91% of them seen just once. Sample: PBMCs or T cells enriched from blood (not recorded which). These receptors all stem from a woman in her twenties or thirties who had recovered from COVID-19.

This chain uses TRBV15 with TRBJ1-1, with a weak D call TRBD1 (5 bases). Per the germline V gene, CDR1 is LNHNV and CDR2 is YYDKDF (reference sequence). V dropped 3 bases and J dropped 2 bases, with 16 bases sitting between them. This CDR3 region has 16 residues. CDR3 nucleotides: TGTGCCACCAGCAGGGGGCGCAGGCAGGGAAACACTGAAGCTTTCTTT. Its translation is CATSRGRRQGNTEAFF.

V gene TRBV4-2 combines with J gene TRBJ2-5, with D tentatively TRBD2 (5 bases). CDR3 length equals 15 residues. V gave up 0 bases and J gave up 2 bases, with 10 bases separating them. CDR1 is LGHNA and CDR2 is YNFKEQ in the germline V gene. CDR3 nucleotide sequence: TGTGCCAGCAGCCAAGACGCGGACTTTCAAGAGACCCAGTACTTC. It translates to CASSQDADFQETQYF.

The rearrangement joins TRBV19 to TRBJ2-2; a possible D gene is TRBD1 (7 bases). The CDR3 loop spans 16 amino acids. Germline assignment: CDR1 LNHDA and CDR2 SQIVND (reference sequence). V shed 10 bases and J shed 0 bases, with 18 bases lying between them. The CDR3 reads CATLNQGGPNTGELFF. Here the CDR3 DNA reads TGTGCCACTCTCAACCAGGGGGGTCCGAACACCGGGGAGCTGTTTTTT.

This chain links TRBV4-3 with TRBJ2-7; 7 nucleotides line up with TRBD2. The CDR3 is 16 residues long. V shed 3 bases and J 2 bases; nucleotides not matched to a gene: 10. Germline CDR1 LGHNA, CDR2 YSLEER. This CDR3 is CASSHSSGGSPYEQYF. The DNA for the CDR3 is TGCGCCAGCAGCCACTCTAGCGGTGGTTCTCCCTACGAGCAGTACTTC.

The genes are TRBV21-1 and TRBJ2-7; TRBD2, the table's D call, was not compared with the DNA. TRBV21-1 is assigned pseudogene status. The CDR3 runs 14 residues. CDR3 nucleotide sequence: TGTGCCAGCAGCAAAGGCCTAGCGGGCCTCGAGCAGTACTTC. The encoded protein is CASSKGLAGLEQYF.

This clone was observed once. The chain recombines TRBV12-3 or TRBV12-4 with TRBJ2-5; 8 nucleotides align to TRBD1. The CDR3 has 13 residues. With 6 bases clipped from V and 5 bases from J, the junction kept 5 bases outside the gene matches. CDR3 coding DNA: TGTGCCAGCAGCTACAGGGGGATGGAGACCCAGTACTTC. Its translation is CASSYRGMETQYF.

V and J are TRBV28 and TRBJ1-1, with 7 bases that match TRBD1. Germline assignment: CDR1 MDHEN and CDR2 SYDVKM. With 2 bases clipped from V and 9 bases from J, the junction kept 6 bases outside the gene matches. The CDR3 loop spans 13 amino acids. The CDR3 DNA reads TGTGCCAGCAGTTTAGGGGACAGAGTGAAAGCTTTCTTT. Protein product: CASSLGDRVKAFF.

This chain joins TRBV23-1 and TRBJ1-2; 9 bases match TRBD1. TRBV23-1 is treated as an ORF (open reading frame) with a function not yet certain. Unmatched junction bases numbered 14, after V lost 9 bases and J lost 6 bases. The CDR3 is made up of 15 amino acids. The CDR3 coding sequence is TGCGCCAGGTCGGGACAGGGAGAAGGACGCGATGGCTACACCTTC. Protein: CARSGQGEGRDGYTF.

The chain carries TRBV6-2 or TRBV6-3 and TRBJ2-7; 7 bases align to TRBD1. The CDR3 consists of 15 residues. The trim removed 2 bases at V and 2 bases at J, leaving 6 bases unmatched. Germline V lookup: CDR1 MNHEY, CDR2 SVGEGT. CDR3 residues: CASSYGGQVPYEQYF. Written as DNA, the CDR3 is TGTGCCAGCAGTTACGGCGGACAGGTTCCCTACGAGCAGTACTTC.

The rearrangement uses TRBV7-9 and TRBJ1-1, with TRBD1 matching over 7 bases. The CDR3 extends over 18 amino acids. Unmatched junction bases numbered 15, after V lost 4 bases and J lost 1 base. The germline V gene has CDR1 SEHNR and CDR2 FQNEAQ (reference sequence). The CDR3 coding sequence is TGTGCCAGCAGCTCAGCGAGGACAGGCCTTTTAGAGAACACTGAAGCTTTCTTT. Its protein is CASSSARTGLLENTEAFF.

The J gene is TRBJ2-3, the V gene TRBV7-3, with 9 bases lining up with TRBD1. CDR3 length: 15 residues. The V gene end was trimmed by 5 bases and the J gene end by 2 bases; junction bases not matched to a gene: 5. CDR1 is SGHTA and CDR2 is FQGTGA in the germline V gene. The CDR3, as DNA: TGTGCCAGCAGCCGAGGACAGGGGTACACAGATACGCAGTATTTT. Protein product: CASSRGQGYTDTQYF.

The chain couples TRBV28 to TRBJ2-7, with a tentative D call TRBD1 (5 bases). The CDR3 is 16 residues long. From germline, CDR1 is MDHEN and CDR2 SYDVKM. V shed 6 bases and J shed 4 bases, with 22 bases lying between them. The CDR3 protein is CASRPRTGPLVYEQYF. The CDR3 DNA reads as TGTGCCAGCAGACCGAGAACAGGCCCCTTGGTATACGAGCAGTACTTC. The variable domain in full, completed from reference TRBV28 and TRBJ2-7, reads DVKVTQSSRYLVKRTGEKVFLECVQDMDHENMFWYRQDPGLGLRLIYFSYDVKMKEKGDIPEGYSVSREKKERFSLILESASTNQTSMYLCASRPRTGPLVYEQYFGPGTRLTVT.

The chain combines TRBV7-3 with TRBJ1-4; D call uncertain. The CDR3 has 18 residues. CDR1 and CDR2 (germline): SGHTA, FQGTGA. Trimming cost V 4 bases and J 0 bases, with 18 bases left between them. The CDR3, as DNA: TGTGCCAGCAGCTCCCCCCCGGGAAGGTTTGCAACTAATGAAAAACTGTTTTTT. Translating it yields CASSSPPGRFATNEKLFF.

The rearrangement uses TRBV27 and TRBJ1-2; TRBD1 matches 11 bases. Germline CDR1 and CDR2: MNHEY and SMNVEV (reference sequence). This CDR3 has 15 residues. The trim removed 3 bases at V and 4 bases at J, leaving 4 bases unmatched. CDR3 protein: CASSLGTGGAYGYTF. The CDR3 DNA reads as TGTGCCAGCAGTTTGGGGACAGGGGGTGCCTATGGCTACACCTTC.